These T cell receptor beta chains were read from a single sample in a study of T cells after yellow fever vaccination. MiXCR, applied by TCRdb to the 5' RACE reads, yields one record per CDR3 protein. Of 510,000 or so distinct CDR3 sequences in the sample, about a fifth are singletons; the top ten hold roughly an eighth. The sequencing used PBMCs, collected 15 days after the yellow fever booster vaccination. The receptors originated from a man aged 25-40 years who received the YFV17D yellow fever vaccine. CDR3s include the opening cysteine and the closing phenylalanine or tryptophan. The order of the fields is CDR3 length, V gene, D gene, J gene, clone size, CDR3 protein, CDR3 DNA. The D gene is left open where the match is weak. The size entry is marked missing in some rows and otherwise reads once, few, many or a size class.

len: 12
v_gene: TRBV12-3/TRBV12-4
d_gene: .
j_gene: TRBJ2-5
abundance: few
CDR3aa: CASSFRSETQYF
CDR3nt: TGTGCCAGCAGTTTCAGGAGCGAGACCCAGTACTTC

len: 16
v_gene: TRBV25-1
d_gene: TRBD1
j_gene: TRBJ2-5
abundance: few
CDR3aa: CASSEPGRGHQETQYF
CDR3nt: TGTGCCAGCAGTGAGCCGGGCAGGGGGCACCAAGAGACCCAGTACTTC

len: 15
v_gene: TRBV6-1
d_gene: TRBD2
j_gene: TRBJ2-7
abundance: .
CDR3aa: CASRDLAGGREEQYF
CDR3nt: TGTGCCAGCAGAGACCTAGCGGGAGGCCGGGAGGAGCAGTACTTC

len: 13
v_gene: TRBV27
d_gene: .
j_gene: TRBJ2-7
abundance: .
CDR3aa: CASSFGQPYEQYF
CDR3nt: TGTGCCAGCAGTTTTGGACAGCCCTACGAGCAGTACTTC

len: 15
v_gene: TRBV7-9
d_gene: TRBD1
j_gene: TRBJ1-1
abundance: .
CDR3aa: CASFSSTGGHTEAFF
CDR3nt: TGTGCCAGTTTCTCCTCGACAGGGGGGCACACTGAAGCTTTCTTT

len: 16
v_gene: TRBV24-1
d_gene: TRBD1
j_gene: TRBJ2-1
abundance: .
CDR3aa: CATSDSTGGSRNEQFF
CDR3nt: TGTGCCACCAGTGATTCGACAGGGGGGAGTAGGAATGAGCAGTTCTTC

len: 15
v_gene: TRBV5-1
d_gene: .
j_gene: TRBJ2-7
abundance: .
CDR3aa: CASSLGVMFGYEQYF
CDR3nt: TGCGCCAGCAGCTTGGGTGTTATGTTTGGGTACGAGCAGTACTTC

len: 15
v_gene: TRBV6-1
d_gene: TRBD2
j_gene: TRBJ2-1
abundance: once
CDR3aa: CASRRTSGLYNEPFF
CDR3nt: TGTGCCAGCCGGCGGACTAGCGGACTATACAATGAGCCGTTCTTC

len: 17
v_gene: TRBV5-1
d_gene: TRBD2
j_gene: TRBJ2-3
abundance: .
CDR3aa: CASSPPHKRGSTDTQYF
CDR3nt: TGCGCCAGCAGCCCACCCCATAAGCGGGGAAGCACAGATACGCAGTATTTT

len: 12
v_gene: TRBV27
d_gene: TRBD2
j_gene: TRBJ2-1
abundance: few
CDR3aa: CASSRAGVEQFF
CDR3nt: TGTGCCAGCAGTCGAGCGGGAGTTGAGCAGTTCTTC

len: 12
v_gene: TRBV29-1
d_gene: .
j_gene: TRBJ2-3
abundance: few
CDR3aa: CSVVAEADTQYF
CDR3nt: TGCAGCGTTGTCGCGGAGGCAGATACGCAGTATTTT

len: 11
v_gene: TRBV30
d_gene: TRBD2
j_gene: TRBJ2-1
abundance: few
CDR3aa: CACNLAGEQFF
CDR3nt: TGTGCCTGCAATCTAGCGGGAGAGCAGTTCTTC

len: 15
v_gene: TRBV27
d_gene: TRBD2
j_gene: TRBJ2-1
abundance: .
CDR3aa: CASTGEAGVIGEQFF
CDR3nt: TGTGCCAGCACTGGGGAAGCGGGAGTCATAGGTGAGCAGTTCTTC

len: 13
v_gene: TRBV7-9
d_gene: .
j_gene: TRBJ1-1
abundance: .
CDR3aa: CASSKTVDTEAFF
CDR3nt: TGTGCCAGCAGCAAGACAGTGGACACTGAAGCTTTCTTT

len: 15
v_gene: TRBV5-1
d_gene: TRBD2
j_gene: TRBJ2-1
abundance: .
CDR3aa: CASSVELAVRNEQFF
CDR3nt: TGCGCCAGCAGCGTGGAACTAGCGGTTAGGAATGAGCAGTTCTTC

len: 15
v_gene: TRBV7-2
d_gene: .
j_gene: TRBJ2-7
abundance: .
CDR3aa: CASSLSVGTSYEQYF
CDR3nt: TGTGCCAGCAGCTTATCAGTTGGCACCTCCTACGAGCAGTACTTC

len: 17
v_gene: TRBV24-1
d_gene: TRBD2
j_gene: TRBJ2-1
abundance: few
CDR3aa: CATSDVIAGGSYNEQFF
CDR3nt: TGTGCCACCAGTGATGTCATAGCGGGAGGCTCCTACAATGAGCAGTTCTTC

len: 13
v_gene: TRBV4-2
d_gene: TRBD2
j_gene: TRBJ2-7
abundance: many
CDR3aa: CASTRRGVKGQYF
CDR3nt: TGTGCCAGCACCCGCCGGGGGGTGAAGGGGCAGTACTTC

len: 15
v_gene: TRBV7-2
d_gene: .
j_gene: TRBJ2-7
abundance: .
CDR3aa: CASSLSSRPTYEQYF
CDR3nt: TGTGCCAGCAGCTTAAGTTCTCGGCCTACCTACGAGCAGTACTTC

len: 16
v_gene: TRBV20-1
d_gene: .
j_gene: TRBJ2-2
abundance: few
CDR3aa: CSASALNRGGTGELFF
CDR3nt: TGCAGTGCTAGCGCTTTGAACAGGGGAGGCACCGGGGAGCTGTTTTTT

len: 15
v_gene: TRBV28
d_gene: .
j_gene: TRBJ2-1
abundance: few
CDR3aa: CASSTRLEINDEQFF
CDR3nt: TGTGCCAGCAGTACCCGACTAGAGATTAACGATGAGCAGTTCTTC

len: 14
v_gene: TRBV19
d_gene: .
j_gene: TRBJ2-6
abundance: .
CDR3aa: CASTPSRGANVLTF
CDR3nt: TGTGCCAGTACCCCTAGCCGTGGGGCCAACGTCCTGACTTTC

len: 17
v_gene: TRBV6-1
d_gene: TRBD2
j_gene: TRBJ2-4
abundance: .
CDR3aa: CASSRGLAGVPAYIQYF
CDR3nt: TGTGCCAGCAGCAGAGGACTAGCGGGAGTTCCCGCATACATTCAGTACTTC

len: 16
v_gene: TRBV7-3
d_gene: .
j_gene: TRBJ2-3
abundance: .
CDR3aa: CASSLIGSGGADTQYF
CDR3nt: TGTGCCAGCAGCTTAATTGGTTCGGGCGGCGCAGATACGCAGTATTTT

len: 14
v_gene: TRBV7-2
d_gene: TRBD2
j_gene: TRBJ2-7
abundance: few
CDR3aa: CASSPAAGGYEQYF
CDR3nt: TGTGCCAGCAGCCCGGCAGCGGGAGGATACGAGCAGTACTTC

len: 14
v_gene: TRBV24-1
d_gene: .
j_gene: TRBJ2-7
abundance: .
CDR3aa: CAETPGRESYEQYF
CDR3nt: TGTGCCGAGACACCGGGACGGGAGAGCTACGAGCAGTACTTC

len: 16
v_gene: TRBV28
d_gene: .
j_gene: TRBJ2-2
abundance: .
CDR3aa: CASSSPSAVNTGELFF
CDR3nt: TGTGCCAGCAGCTCTCCGTCGGCGGTGAACACCGGGGAGCTGTTTTTT

len: 12
v_gene: TRBV25-1
d_gene: .
j_gene: TRBJ2-5
abundance: many
CDR3aa: CASSVTVETQYF
CDR3nt: TGTGCCAGCAGTGTTACAGTAGAGACCCAGTACTTC

len: 17
v_gene: TRBV12-3/TRBV12-4
d_gene: TRBD2
j_gene: TRBJ2-2
abundance: few
CDR3aa: CASSFSSGRTNTGELFF
CDR3nt: TGTGCCAGCAGTTTTAGCAGCGGGAGAACTAACACCGGGGAGCTGTTTTTT

len: 15
v_gene: TRBV7-2
d_gene: .
j_gene: TRBJ2-4
abundance: few
CDR3aa: CASSLALGRVDIQYF
CDR3nt: TGTGCCAGCAGCTTAGCTTTGGGCAGGGTGGACATTCAGTACTTC

len: 13
v_gene: TRBV7-2
d_gene: .
j_gene: TRBJ2-7
abundance: .
CDR3aa: CASSFQGMGEQYF
CDR3nt: TGTGCCAGCAGCTTCCAGGGTATGGGGGAGCAGTACTTC

len: 14
v_gene: TRBV7-8
d_gene: .
j_gene: TRBJ2-3
abundance: .
CDR3aa: CASRGGEGTDTQYF
CDR3nt: TGTGCCAGCAGAGGGGGTGAAGGCACAGATACGCAGTATTTT

len: 14
v_gene: TRBV6-5
d_gene: .
j_gene: TRBJ2-7
abundance: few
CDR3aa: CASSYLGRPYEQYF
CDR3nt: TGTGCCAGCAGTTACCTTGGAAGGCCCTACGAGCAGTACTTC

len: 14
v_gene: TRBV25-1
d_gene: .
j_gene: TRBJ2-1
abundance: .
CDR3aa: CASEGGHSYNEQFF
CDR3nt: TGTGCCAGCGAGGGGGGTCACTCCTACAATGAGCAGTTCTTC

len: 16
v_gene: TRBV7-2
d_gene: .
j_gene: TRBJ2-3
abundance: .
CDR3aa: CASSFSVAVGTDTQYF
CDR3nt: TGTGCCAGCAGCTTCAGCGTAGCGGTGGGCACAGATACGCAGTATTTT

len: 14
v_gene: TRBV12-3/TRBV12-4
d_gene: .
j_gene: TRBJ1-1
abundance: .
CDR3aa: CASSLVYGIDEAFF
CDR3nt: TGTGCCAGCAGTTTAGTATACGGGATCGATGAAGCTTTCTTT

len: 14
v_gene: TRBV5-1
d_gene: .
j_gene: TRBJ2-7
abundance: .
CDR3aa: CASSLAADSYEQYF
CDR3nt: TGCGCCAGCAGCCTAGCAGCCGACTCCTACGAGCAGTACTTC

len: 13
v_gene: TRBV9
d_gene: .
j_gene: TRBJ2-7
abundance: .
CDR3aa: CASSVGGIDEQYF
CDR3nt: TGTGCCAGCAGCGTAGGGGGGATCGACGAGCAGTACTTC

len: 12
v_gene: TRBV15
d_gene: .
j_gene: TRBJ1-4
abundance: few
CDR3aa: CATRVSDEKLFF
CDR3nt: TGTGCCACCAGGGTGTCGGATGAAAAACTGTTTTTT

len: 14
v_gene: TRBV6-2/TRBV6-3
d_gene: TRBD1
j_gene: TRBJ2-5
abundance: many
CDR3aa: CASTSTGLRETQYF
CDR3nt: TGTGCCAGCACCTCGACAGGGTTAAGGGAGACCCAGTACTTC

len: 19
v_gene: TRBV28
d_gene: TRBD2
j_gene: TRBJ2-2
abundance: once
CDR3aa: CASSFHSPTGGGNTGELFF
CDR3nt: TGTGCCAGCAGTTTCCACTCCCCAACGGGAGGGGGGAACACCGGGGAGCTGTTTTTT

len: 15
v_gene: TRBV12-3/TRBV12-4
d_gene: TRBD1
j_gene: TRBJ2-3
abundance: .
CDR3aa: CASSLRGRATDTQYF
CDR3nt: TGTGCCAGCAGTTTGAGGGGGCGCGCCACAGATACGCAGTATTTT

len: 15
v_gene: TRBV20-1
d_gene: TRBD2
j_gene: TRBJ2-5
abundance: .
CDR3aa: CSATSGSPYLETQYF
CDR3nt: TGCAGTGCCACTAGCGGGAGCCCCTATTTAGAGACCCAGTACTTC

len: 16
v_gene: TRBV20-1
d_gene: TRBD2
j_gene: TRBJ2-3
abundance: .
CDR3aa: CSAAMSTSGRGDTQYF
CDR3nt: TGCAGTGCTGCTATGTCGACTAGCGGGAGAGGTGATACGCAGTATTTT

len: 16
v_gene: TRBV3-1
d_gene: TRBD2
j_gene: TRBJ2-1
abundance: .
CDR3aa: CASSRGLVIRDNEQFF
CDR3nt: TGTGCCAGCAGCCGGGGACTAGTAATAAGAGACAATGAGCAGTTCTTC

len: 15
v_gene: TRBV5-1
d_gene: .
j_gene: TRBJ2-7
abundance: few
CDR3aa: CASSLVRDGSYEQYF
CDR3nt: TGCGCCAGCAGCTTGGTCCGGGACGGGTCCTACGAGCAGTACTTC

len: 14
v_gene: TRBV20-1
d_gene: .
j_gene: TRBJ2-1
abundance: .
CDR3aa: CSASRGPAYNEQFF
CDR3nt: TGCAGTGCTAGCAGGGGCCCTGCCTACAATGAGCAGTTCTTC

len: 13
v_gene: TRBV20-1
d_gene: .
j_gene: TRBJ1-1
abundance: .
CDR3aa: CSAGSGANTEAFF
CDR3nt: TGCAGTGCTGGGTCGGGGGCAAACACTGAAGCTTTCTTT